This T cell receptor beta chain was captured by sequencing in a study of blood T cell repertoires in COVID-19. Study-wide context: T cells, B-cell-depleted T cells, or PBMCs supplied cDNA or gDNA.

Profiling relied on immunoSEQ multiplex PCR, and the TCRdb table lists in-frame clones only, not all of them. The table has tens of thousands of clones, roughly 84% seen once. The CDR3 is made up of 13 amino acids. Germline assignment: CDR1 LNHDA and CDR2 SQIVND (reference sequence). V lost 5 bases, J lost 5 bases, and 13 bases lay in between. Input material: peripheral blood. The receptor comes from a man older than 75 with active COVID-19. V gene TRBV19 combines with J gene TRBJ2-7; D gene unclear. The CDR3 region has the DNA TGTGCCAGTAGTCTCACAATTCTCCACGAGCAGTACTTC. Amino acid sequence: CASSLTILHEQYF.